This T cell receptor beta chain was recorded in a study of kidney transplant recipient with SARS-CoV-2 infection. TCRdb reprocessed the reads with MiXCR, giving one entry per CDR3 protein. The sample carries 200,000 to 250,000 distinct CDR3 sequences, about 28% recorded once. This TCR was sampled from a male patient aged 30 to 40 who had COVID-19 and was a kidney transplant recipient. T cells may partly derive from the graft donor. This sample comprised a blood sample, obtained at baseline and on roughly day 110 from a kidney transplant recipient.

The CDR3 is CASSLGAHEGKTYGYTF. CDR3 in DNA: TGTGCCAGCAGCCTTGGAGCTCACGAGGGAAAGACCTATGGCTACACCTTC. The rearrangement uses TRBV7-1 and TRBJ1-2; D is unclear. TRBV7-1 carries the ORF label, with uncertain function. The CDR3 has 17 amino acids. Deletions cut 5 bases from V and 4 bases from J, with 23 bases between.